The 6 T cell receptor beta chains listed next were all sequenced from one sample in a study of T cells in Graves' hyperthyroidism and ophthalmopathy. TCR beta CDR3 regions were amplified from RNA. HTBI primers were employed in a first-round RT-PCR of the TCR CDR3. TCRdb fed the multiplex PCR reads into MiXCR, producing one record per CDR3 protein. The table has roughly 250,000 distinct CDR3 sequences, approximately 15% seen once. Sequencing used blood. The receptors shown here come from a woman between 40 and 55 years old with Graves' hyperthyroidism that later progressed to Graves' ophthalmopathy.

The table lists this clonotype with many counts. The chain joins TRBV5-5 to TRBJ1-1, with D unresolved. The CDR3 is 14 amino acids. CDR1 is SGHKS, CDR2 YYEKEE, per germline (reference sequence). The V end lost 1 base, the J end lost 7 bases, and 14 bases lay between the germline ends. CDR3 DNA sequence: TGTGCCAGCAGCTTGTCCCTAGCAGCGCTTGAAGCTTTCTTT. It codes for CASSLSLAALEAFF.

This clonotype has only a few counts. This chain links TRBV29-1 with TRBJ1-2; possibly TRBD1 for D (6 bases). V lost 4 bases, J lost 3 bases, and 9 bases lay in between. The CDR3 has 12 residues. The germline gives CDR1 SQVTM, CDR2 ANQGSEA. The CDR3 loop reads CSVAGVDYGYTF. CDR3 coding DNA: TGCAGCGTTGCAGGGGTCGACTATGGCTACACCTTC. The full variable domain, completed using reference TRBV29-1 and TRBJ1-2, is SAVISQKPSRDICQRGTSLTIQCQVDSQVTMMFWYRQQPGQSLTLIATANQGSEATYESGFVIDKFPISRPNLTFSTLTVSNMSPEDSSIYLCSVAGVDYGYTFGSGTRLTVV.

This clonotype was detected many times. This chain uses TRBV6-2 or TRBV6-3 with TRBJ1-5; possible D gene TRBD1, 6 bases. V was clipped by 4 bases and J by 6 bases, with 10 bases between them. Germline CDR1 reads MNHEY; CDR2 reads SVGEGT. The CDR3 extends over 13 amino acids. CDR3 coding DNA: TGTGCCAGCAGTTCCCGGGGGCTTCAGCCCCAGCATTTT. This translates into CASSSRGLQPQHF.

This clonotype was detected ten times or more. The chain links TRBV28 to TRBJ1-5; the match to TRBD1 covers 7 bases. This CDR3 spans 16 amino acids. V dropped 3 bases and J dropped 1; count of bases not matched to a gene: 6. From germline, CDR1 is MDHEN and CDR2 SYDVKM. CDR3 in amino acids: CASSFLQGMSNQPQHF. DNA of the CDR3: TGTGCCAGCAGTTTTCTACAGGGGATGAGCAATCAGCCCCAGCATTTT.

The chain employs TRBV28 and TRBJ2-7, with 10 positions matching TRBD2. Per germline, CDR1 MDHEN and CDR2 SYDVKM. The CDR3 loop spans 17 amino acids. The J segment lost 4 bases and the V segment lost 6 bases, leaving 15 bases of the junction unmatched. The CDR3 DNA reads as TGTGCCAGCAGCCAAGCCGCTAGCGGGAGTGGGGCATACGAGCAGTACTTC. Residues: CASSQAASGSGAYEQYF.

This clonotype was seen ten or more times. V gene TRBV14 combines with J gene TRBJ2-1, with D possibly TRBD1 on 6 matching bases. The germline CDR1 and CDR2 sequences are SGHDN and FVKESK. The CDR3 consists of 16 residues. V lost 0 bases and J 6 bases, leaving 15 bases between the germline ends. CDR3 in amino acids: CASSQDRFRGSNEQFF. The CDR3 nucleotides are TGTGCCAGCAGCCAAGACCGATTTAGGGGGAGCAATGAGCAGTTCTTC.